This T cell receptor beta chain was obtained from a study of blood T cell repertoires in COVID-19. The wider study: The cDNA or gDNA used as material had been derived from T cells, B-cell-depleted T cells, or PBMCs.

J gave up 2 bases and V 7 bases, and 5 bases lay outside the gene matches. The CDR3 has 14 amino acids. Per germline, CDR1 LNHDA and CDR2 SQIVND (reference sequence). The authors' processing: Amplification of reference gene primers provided the estimated nucleated cell counts. Only in-frame clones appear in the TCRdb table, and some are missing; sequencing was by immunoSEQ multiplex PCR. V, J and clone size were drawn from that table, and D and trimming were deduced from the DNA. The sample contains about 130,000 clones, around 83% of which appear only once. While infection was still active, Seattle patients were enrolled and then followed longitudinally.

This clonotype was obtained from a woman aged 80 or over with COVID-19, enrolled during active disease. The source material was peripheral blood. The rearrangement links TRBV19 to TRBJ1-2; 9 nucleotides match TRBD1. The CDR3 spells CASKGTGWNYGYTF. The CDR3 DNA sequence: TGTGCCAGTAAGGGGACAGGGTGGAACTATGGCTACACCTTC.